The 3 T cell receptor beta chains in this list originate from one sample, sequenced in a study of blood T cells in healthy people across ages. The use of a sample-barcoded 5' primer and a J-beta primer mix characterized a second PCR of about 7 to 12 cycles. From the 5' RACE reads, TCRdb called clonotypes with MiXCR, one entry per CDR3 protein. The sample consists of about 1.8 million distinct CDR3 sequences, just under 50% of them appearing once. Sequencing was performed on blood. The receptors were sampled from a woman aged 40 to 50 in good health.

This clonotype has just a few counts. J is TRBJ2-7 and V is TRBV18; D remains ambiguous. Germline lookup yields CDR1 KGHSH and CDR2 LQKENI. V lost 5 bases to trimming and J lost 7 bases, with 15 bases between them. CDR3 length: 13 residues. In DNA, the CDR3 is TGTGCCAGCTCAGACCAAATCCAGACTGAGCAGTACTTC. Translation: CASSDQIQTEQYF. Full variable domain (remainder filled in from reference TRBV18 and TRBJ2-7): NAGVMQNPRHLVRRRGQEARLRCSPMKGHSHVYWYRQLPEEGLKFMVYLQKENIIDESGMPKERFSAEFPKEGPSILRIQQVVRGDSAAYFCASSDQIQTEQYFGPGTRLTVT.

This clonotype showed up just a few times. DNA for the CDR3: TGTGCCAGCACAGAAAGGGGCAAGCAGTACTTC. Protein: CASTERGKQYF. V gene TRBV25-1 combines with J gene TRBJ2-7, with D maybe TRBD1 (5 bases). The germline V gene encodes CDR1 MGHDK and CDR2 SYGVNS. CDR3 size: 11 residues. The V end was cut by 7 bases, the J end by 8 bases, with 12 bases between.

This chain uses TRBV12-3 or TRBV12-4 with TRBJ2-1, with a possible D match to TRBD1 (5 bases). The V and J ends lost 6 bases and 6 bases respectively, with 15 bases between them. The CDR3 is 14 residues long. The CDR3 bases are TGTGCCAGCAGCATACCGCACAGGAGCAATGAGCAGTTCTTC. This gives the protein CASSIPHRSNEQFF.